The 13 T cell receptor beta chains reported below all come from one sample, sequenced in a study of T cell responses to AZD1222 COVID-19 vaccine (dated by TCRdb to about 2021). Receptor amplification or capture employed the immunoSEQ multiplex PCR assay. TCRdb obtained this table from immuneACCESS and retained in-frame rearrangements with V and J assigned. These tables miss some clones; where compared with another copy, unresolved V genes account for less than half of the shortfall, and the remainder is unexplained. Counted in this sample were about 130,000 clones; over 85% of them appeared once. 5% to 5.5% of the sample lies in the top ten. Reading the label with the study, this specimen's time point is: baseline before first vaccination. This specimen was peripheral blood, taken on day 0 of AZD1222 vaccination. All receptors derive from an adult in good health.

This clone was seen a single time. V gene TRBV7-3 combines with J gene TRBJ2-3; 8 bases are a match to TRBD2. V lost 5 bases, J lost 3 bases, and 7 bases stayed unmatched. This CDR3 spans 15 amino acids. Germline V gene lookup returns CDR1 SGHTA and CDR2 FQGTGA. This CDR3 reads CASSPSGGGTDTQYF. The DNA of the CDR3 is TGTGCCAGCAGCCCCAGCGGGGGTGGAACAGATACGCAGTATTTT. The whole variable domain, remainder taken from reference TRBV7-3 and TRBJ2-3, is GAGVSQTPSNKVTEKGKYVELRCDPISGHTALYWYRQSLGQGPEFLIYFQGTGAADDSGLPNDRFFAVRPEGSVSTLKIQRTERGDSAVYLCASSPSGGGTDTQYFGPGTRLTVL.

J is TRBJ1-1 and V is TRBV11-1; D unresolved. The V gene lost 1 base and the J gene lost 0 bases, with 6 bases spanning the gap. This CDR3 comprises 14 residues. CDR1 and CDR2 from the germline V gene are SGHAT and FQDESV (reference sequence). CDR3 amino acids: CASSLGPMNTEAFF. Here the CDR3 DNA reads TGTGCCAGCAGCTTAGGGCCAATGAACACTGAAGCTTTCTTT.

The V call is TRBV12-2, the J call TRBJ2-7; no check of the table's D call, TRBD2, against the DNA was made. TRBV12-2 is a listed pseudogene. There are 16 residues in the CDR3. CDR3 sequence (DNA): TGTGCAAGTCGCCCCCCCGGGACTAGCGGCACCTACGAGCAGTACTTC. It yields the protein CASRPPGTSGTYEQYF.

The V gene is TRBV9, the J gene TRBJ2-2; 7 nucleotides align to TRBD1. The CDR3 runs to 15 residues. Germline assignment: CDR1 SGDLS and CDR2 YYNGEE. Trimming took 4 bases from V and 6 from J; bases not matched to a gene: 9. This CDR3 reads CASSISAGGAGELFF. In nucleotides, the CDR3 is TGTGCCAGCAGCATCTCAGCAGGGGGAGCCGGGGAGCTGTTTTTT. Using reference TRBV9 and TRBJ2-2 for the parts outside the CDR3, the full variable domain is DSGVTQTPKHLITATGQRVTLRCSPRSGDLSVYWYQQSLDQGLQFLIQYYNGEERAKGNILERFSAQQFPDLHSELNLSSLELGDSALYFCASSISAGGAGELFFGEGSRLTVL.

The chain has TRBV29-1 and TRBJ2-7, with D possibly being TRBD1 (7 bases). The V end was cut by 6 bases, the J end by 4 bases, with 16 bases between. Germline loops: CDR1 SQVTM, CDR2 ANQGSEA. The CDR3 contains 13 residues. CDR3 amino acids: CSVEGQTNYEQYF. The CDR3 DNA reads as TGCAGCGTGGAGGGACAGACTAATTACGAGCAGTACTTC.

J is TRBJ1-6 and V is TRBV5-1; weak D call: TRBD1 (6 bases). CDR3 length: 15 residues. CDR1 is SGHRS and CDR2 is YFSETQ in the germline V gene. V was cut by 5 bases and J by 5 bases, with 14 bases left in between. CDR3: CASRDSLENNSPLHF. CDR3 bases: TGCGCCAGCAGGGACAGCCTTGAGAATAATTCACCCCTCCACTTT.

This chain connects TRBV5-8 to TRBJ2-7, with TRBD1 identical over 9 bases. The germline gives CDR1 SGHTS, CDR2 YDEGEE. This CDR3 has 16 residues. Trimming took 0 bases from V and 2 from J; bases not matched to a gene: 6. The CDR3 sequence: CASSLDGTGLTYEQYF. The CDR3 DNA is TGTGCCAGCAGCTTGGACGGGACAGGGCTTACCTACGAGCAGTACTTC.

V usage is TRBV7-9 and J usage is TRBJ1-4, with D perhaps matching TRBD1 (5 bases). With 4 bases removed from V and 8 bases from J, the gap between germline ends came to 20 bases. Germline assignment: CDR1 SEHNR and CDR2 FQNEAQ (reference sequence). CDR3 size: 16 residues. The CDR3 DNA is TGTGCCAGCAGCTCCCGGTCGTTACAGGACGTGGAAAAACTGTTTTTT. Protein sequence: CASSSRSLQDVEKLFF.

The chain uses TRBV5-6 and TRBJ1-6; 10 bases fit TRBD1. Germline CDR1 and CDR2: SGHDT and YYEEEE. V lost 3 bases to trimming and J lost 9 bases; unmatched junction nucleotides: 3. This CDR3 contains 14 residues. The CDR3 region is CASSSRTGGSPLHF. The DNA of the CDR3 is TGTGCCAGCAGCTCCAGGACAGGGGGTTCACCCCTCCACTTT. Variable domain in full (rest from reference TRBV5-6 and TRBJ1-6): DAGVTQSPTHLIKTRGQQVTLRCSPKSGHDTVSWYQQALGQGPQFIFQYYEEEERQRGNFPDRFSGHQFPNYSSELNVNALLLGDSALYLCASSSRTGGSPLHFGNGTRLTVT.

The chain links TRBV12-3 or TRBV12-4 to TRBJ2-6; D not certain. The CDR3 covers 13 residues. Trimming took off 7 bases at V and 0 bases at J, with 4 bases between the two ends. Here the CDR3 reads CASTSSGANVLTF. DNA of the CDR3: TGTGCCAGCACCAGCTCTGGGGCCAACGTCCTGACTTTC.

This sequence joins TRBV5-4 and TRBJ2-1, with D possibly TRBD2 on 6 matching bases. V was shortened by 4 bases and J by 10 bases, with 18 bases between the two germline ends. The CDR3 has 14 residues. The germline V gene has CDR1 SGHNT and CDR2 YYREEE (reference sequence). Here the CDR3 reads CASSASSVLEEQFF. In nucleotides, the CDR3 is TGTGCCAGCAGCGCGTCTAGCGTGCTAGAGGAGCAGTTCTTC.

This clone was recorded once. This rearrangement joins TRBV2 to TRBJ1-1, with no clear D. Trimming removed 5 bases from V and 5 bases from J, with 18 bases in between. This CDR3 contains 15 residues. Germline CDR1 SNHLY, CDR2 FYNNEI. CDR3: CASSSGFLSTTEAFF. The CDR3 nucleotides read TGTGCCAGCAGTTCGGGATTTTTGAGTACGACTGAAGCTTTCTTT.

This chain connects TRBV7-8 to TRBJ1-5; D unresolved. Between the trimmed V and J ends, which lost 5 bases and 4 bases, there was a span of 12 bases. This CDR3 has 14 residues. The germline V gene has CDR1 SGHVS and CDR2 FQNEAQ. Here the CDR3 reads CASSGRLGNQPQHF. For the CDR3, the DNA is TGTGCCAGCAGCGGGAGGCTAGGGAATCAGCCCCAGCATTTT.